This TCR beta chain was identified during a study of blood T cells in healthy people across ages. A sample-barcoded 5' primer and a J-beta primer mix were used in a second PCR of about 7 to 12 cycles. Using its own MiXCR run on the 5' RACE reads, TCRdb lists one record per CDR3 protein. Among around 900,000 distinct CDR3 sequences listed, roughly half were seen once. The sample holds a few counts of this clonotype. V gave up 0 bases and J gave up 3 bases, with 12 bases separating them. The CDR3 covers 15 residues. Per germline, CDR1 LGHDT and CDR2 YNNKEL (reference sequence). The source is a woman in her sixties in good health. The source material was blood. The V gene is TRBV3-1, the J gene TRBJ2-7, with D possibly being TRBD1 (5 bases). CDR3 protein: CASSQDYRGLYEQYF. CDR3 bases: TGTGCCAGCAGCCAAGATTATAGGGGTCTCTACGAGCAGTACTTC.